The T cell receptor beta chain under discussion was sequenced for a study of T cells in Graves' hyperthyroidism and ophthalmopathy. Germline lookup yields CDR1 LNHNV and CDR2 YYDKDF (reference sequence). The CDR3 consists of 17 residues. V was pared by 5 bases and J by 7 bases, with 24 bases between. With respect to this clonotype: No antigen is known for it.

Amplification yielded TCR beta CDR3 regions, with RNA transcripts as the source. HTBI primers drove first-round RT-PCR of the TCR CDR3. From the multiplex PCR reads, TCRdb called clonotypes with MiXCR, one entry per CDR3 protein. The sample consists of about 690,000 distinct CDR3 sequences, 17% of them appearing once. General observations from the study: A 13 V-J signature model discriminated ophthalmopathy versus stable hyperthyroidism.

Sequencing used blood. This chain connects TRBV15 to TRBJ1-5; D might be TRBD1 (5 bases). The clonotype was recovered from a man in his forties or fifties with Graves' hyperthyroidism. DNA of the CDR3: TGTGCCACCAGCGAATACAACCCCCCCCCGACAGAGCAGCCCCAGCATTTT. Encoded protein: CATSEYNPPPTEQPQHF.